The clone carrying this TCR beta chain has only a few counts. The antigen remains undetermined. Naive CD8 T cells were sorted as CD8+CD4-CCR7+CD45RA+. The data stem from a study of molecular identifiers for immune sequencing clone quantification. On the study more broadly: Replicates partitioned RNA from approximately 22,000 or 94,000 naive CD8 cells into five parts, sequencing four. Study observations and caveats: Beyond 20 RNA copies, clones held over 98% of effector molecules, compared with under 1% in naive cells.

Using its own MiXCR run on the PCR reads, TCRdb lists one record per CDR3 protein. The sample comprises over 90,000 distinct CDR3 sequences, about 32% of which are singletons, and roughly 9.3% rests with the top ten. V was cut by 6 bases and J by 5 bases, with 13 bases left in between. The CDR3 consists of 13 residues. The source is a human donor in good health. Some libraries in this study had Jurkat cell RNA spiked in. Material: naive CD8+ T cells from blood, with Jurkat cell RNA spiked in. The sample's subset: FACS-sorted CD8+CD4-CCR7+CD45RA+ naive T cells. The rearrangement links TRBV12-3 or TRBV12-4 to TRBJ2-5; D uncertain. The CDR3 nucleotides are TGTGCCAGCAGCTCAGACCTGGAGGAGACCCAGTACTTC. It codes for CASSSDLEETQYF.